This T cell receptor (beta chain) is from a study of identifying expanded T cells in peripheral blood. Only in-frame clones appear in the TCRdb table, and some are missing; sequencing was by immunoSEQ multiplex PCR. Counted here are approximately 100,000 clones, 88% occurring once; the ten biggest clones make up 3.5% to 4.5%. Overall study results and limits: Over around two and four weeks, about 15 and 18 clones changed, versus approximately 1.1 between replicates.

Comments on this clone: The antigen is unknown.

Trimming pared 3 bases from V and 1 base from J, leaving 16 bases between. Germline V lookup: CDR1 SGHTA, CDR2 FQGNSA. The CDR3 sequence is 16 residues long. The rearrangement uses TRBV7-2 and TRBJ2-7; a weak D match, TRBD2 (6 bases). The receptor was isolated from a person aged 18 to 70 in good health. Input material: blood. The CDR3, as DNA: TGTGCCAGCAGCTTTTCCCCGGGAGAGGTATCCTACGAGCAGTACTTC. Translated: CASSFSPGEVSYEQYF.